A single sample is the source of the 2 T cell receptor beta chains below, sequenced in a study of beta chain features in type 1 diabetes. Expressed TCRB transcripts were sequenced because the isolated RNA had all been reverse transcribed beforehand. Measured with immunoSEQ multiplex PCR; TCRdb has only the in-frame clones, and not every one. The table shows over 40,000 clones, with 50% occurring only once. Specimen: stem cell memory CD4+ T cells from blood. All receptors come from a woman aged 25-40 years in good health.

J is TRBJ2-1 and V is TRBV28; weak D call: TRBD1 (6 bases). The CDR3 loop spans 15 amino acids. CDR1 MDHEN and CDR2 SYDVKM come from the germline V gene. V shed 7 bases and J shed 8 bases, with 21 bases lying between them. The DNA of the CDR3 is TGTGCCAGCATCCCCCCGGGGCTTTCAGGGGATGAGCAGTTCTTC. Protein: CASIPPGLSGDEQFF.

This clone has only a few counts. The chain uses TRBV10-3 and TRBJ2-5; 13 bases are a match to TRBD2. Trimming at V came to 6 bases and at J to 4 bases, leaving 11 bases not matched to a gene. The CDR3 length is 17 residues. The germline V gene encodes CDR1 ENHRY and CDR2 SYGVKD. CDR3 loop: CAIRSGTSGNLGETQYF. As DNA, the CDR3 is TGTGCCATCAGATCCGGGACTAGCGGGAATTTGGGAGAGACCCAGTACTTC.